This T cell receptor (beta chain) was obtained from a study of shared clonotypes between healthy human individuals. It was CD45RO-negative cells, positively selected for CCR7, that made up naive CD8 cells, with terminally differentiated effector memory CD45RA+ cells excluded. The data were produced by immunoSEQ multiplex PCR, yet TCRdb's version contains in-frame clones alone and is incomplete. The profile covers roughly 2.1 million clones, with about 93% appearing a single time and 1.5% to 2% taken by the ten largest. Losses at the gene ends were 1 base for V and 6 bases for J; bases not matched to a gene: 7. The germline gives CDR1 SGHVS, CDR2 FQNEAQ. CDR3 length: 15 amino acids.

This chain links TRBV7-8 with TRBJ2-7; 9 bases align to TRBD2. This TCR came from a man aged 18 to 29 in good health. Some clones in this sample may be carry-over from other donors' samples. The sample comprised naive CD8+ T cells from PBMCs. The CDR3 nucleotides are TGTGCCAGCAGCTTAGATGCGGGAGGGCCCGGCGAGCAGTACTTC. It yields the protein CASSLDAGGPGEQYF.